A single sample is the source of the 31 T cell receptor beta chains below, sequenced in a study of graft-versus-host responses after intestinal transplantation. Antigens for these TCRs are unknown. Measured with immunoSEQ multiplex PCR; TCRdb has only the in-frame clones, and not every one. This table has more than 80,000 clones, 80% to 85% appearing once. This specimen consisted of unstimulated CD8+ T cells sorted from spleen or lymph node cells, obtained before intestinal transplant. These receptors came from a human donor who received an intestinal transplant.

The J gene is TRBJ1-4, the V gene TRBV9; D call uncertain. The V gene lost 3 bases and the J gene lost 5 bases, with 17 bases spanning the gap. Germline CDR1 and CDR2: SGDLS and YYNGEE. This CDR3 is built from 16 residues. CDR3 region: CASSEGLQAYNEKLFF. CDR3 coding DNA: TGTGCCAGCAGCGAAGGGTTGCAGGCTTACAATGAAAAACTGTTTTTT.

This chain connects TRBV6-1 to TRBJ2-5, with D possibly being TRBD2 (6 bases). Germline V gene data show CDR1 as MNHNS and CDR2 as SASEGT. V was cut by 1 base and J by 2 bases, with 14 bases left in between. The CDR3 loop spans 16 amino acids. The CDR3 coding sequence is TGTGCCAGCAGTGAAGGGGGCTGGGGGGTGCAAGAGACCCAGTACTTC. This encodes CASSEGGWGVQETQYF.

The chain carries TRBV9 and TRBJ2-1; D perhaps matches TRBD1 (6 bases). This CDR3 has 14 amino acids. V was clipped by 3 bases and J by 5 bases, with 12 bases between them. CDR1 SGDLS and CDR2 YYNGEE come from the germline V gene. The CDR3 nucleotides are TGTGCCAGCAGCGGAGCCGACAGGAACAATGAGCAGTTCTTC. It specifies CASSGADRNNEQFF.

V usage is TRBV5-6 and J usage is TRBJ2-2; no definite D call. This CDR3 is built from 12 residues. CDR1 is SGHDT, CDR2 YYEEEE, per germline. Trimming removed 1 base from V and 9 bases from J, with 7 bases in between. CDR3 DNA: TGTGCCAGCAGCTTGTTTGCCCGGGAGCTGTTTTTT. This sequence encodes CASSLFARELFF.

The rearrangement links TRBV29-1 to TRBJ2-3; TRBD1 aligns across 10 bases. Germline trimming cut 0 bases from V and 5 bases from J; bases unmatched to any gene: 8. Germline loops: CDR1 SQVTM, CDR2 ANQGSEA. The CDR3 extends over 16 amino acids. This CDR3 reads CSVEEGTGEVGDTQYF. In DNA, the CDR3 is TGCAGCGTTGAAGAGGGGACAGGGGAAGTCGGAGATACGCAGTATTTT.

V and J are TRBV13 and TRBJ2-7; D gene ambiguous. The V gene lost 3 bases and the J gene lost 5 bases, with 8 bases spanning the gap. The germline V gene encodes CDR1 PRHDT and CDR2 FYEKMQ (reference sequence). There are 12 residues in the CDR3. The CDR3 coding sequence is TGTGCCAGCAGCTTTCTGAGGAACGAGCAGTACTTC. Translating gives CASSFLRNEQYF. Filled out from reference TRBV13 and TRBJ2-7, the complete variable domain reads AAGVIQSPRHLIKEKRETATLKCYPIPRHDTVYWYQQGPGQDPQFLISFYEKMQSDKGSIPDRFSAQQFSDYHSELNMSSLELGDSALYFCASSFLRNEQYFGPGTRLTVT.

The chain is built from TRBV9 and TRBJ2-5; 7 bases fit TRBD1. Germline V gene data show CDR1 as SGDLS and CDR2 as YYNGEE. The junction had 7 bases not matched to a gene; V was cut back by 3 bases and J by 2 bases. This CDR3 comprises 15 residues. CDR3 sequence: CASSATGATQETQYF. DNA of the CDR3: TGTGCCAGCAGCGCAACAGGGGCGACACAAGAGACCCAGTACTTC.

The CDR3 DNA is TGTGCCAGTAGTATAATCGACCGGTTGACCGGGGAGCTGTTTTTT. This gives the protein CASSIIDRLTGELFF. The V gene is TRBV19, the J gene TRBJ2-2; D not certain. The germline V gene encodes CDR1 LNHDA and CDR2 SQIVND (reference sequence). This CDR3 is 15 amino acids long. With 2 bases removed from V and 5 bases from J, the gap between germline ends came to 12 bases.

This clone was observed a single time. This chain links TRBV28 with TRBJ1-1, with 11 bases fitting TRBD1. The CDR3 contains 17 residues. Germline loops: CDR1 MDHEN, CDR2 SYDVKM. The trim removed 8 bases at V and 0 bases at J, leaving 11 bases unmatched. Written as DNA, the CDR3 is TGTGCCAGCTCGGTGGGGACAGGGGGGTCGATGAACACTGAAGCTTTCTTT. It codes for CASSVGTGGSMNTEAFF.

This clone was found a few times. V and J are TRBV6-7 and TRBJ2-7; 7 bases map to TRBD1. TRBV6-7 is an open reading frame whose function is uncertain. J gave up 3 bases and V 9 bases, and 14 bases lay outside the gene matches. The length of the CDR3 is 15 residues. CDR3 loop: CASPFPDRKHYEQYF. The CDR3 nucleotides are TGTGCCAGTCCTTTCCCGGACAGGAAACACTACGAGCAGTACTTC.

The V call is TRBV6-6, the J call TRBJ1-1; D perhaps matches TRBD1 (5 bases). The V and J ends lost 5 bases and 8 bases respectively, with 18 bases between them. The CDR3 spans 14 residues. Looked up from germline, CDR1 is MNHNY and CDR2 is SVGAGI (reference sequence). The CDR3 sequence is CASSTLSGIWEAFF. The CDR3 coding sequence is TGTGCCAGCAGTACACTCTCAGGGATTTGGGAAGCTTTCTTT.

This clone occurred once. The rearrangement joins TRBV27 to TRBJ1-2, with D possibly TRBD1 on 6 matching bases. Trimming removed 3 bases from V and 4 bases from J, with 12 bases in between. CDR1 is MNHEY and CDR2 is SMNVEV in the germline V gene (reference sequence). This CDR3 comprises 14 residues. The CDR3 DNA reads as TGTGCCAGCAGTTTTGGGGGGGCAGGCTATGGCTACACCTTC. Protein: CASSFGGAGYGYTF.

This chain links TRBV11-2 with TRBJ1-1; D gene uncertain. Germline loops: CDR1 SGHAT, CDR2 FQNNGV. CDR3 length equals 13 residues. V was trimmed by 1 base and J by 0 bases, leaving 3 bases between them. The CDR3 spells CASSLALNTEAFF. The CDR3 DNA is TGTGCCAGCAGCTTAGCCCTGAACACTGAAGCTTTCTTT.

The gene calls are TRBV2 and TRBJ2-7; D possibly corresponds to TRBD1 (6 bases). Trimming took off 5 bases at V and 1 base at J, with 9 bases between the two ends. Germline V gives CDR1 SNHLY, CDR2 FYNNEI. CDR3 length equals 13 residues. The CDR3 DNA is TGTGCCAGCAGTTCACAGGGTTCCTACGAGCAGTACTTC. Amino acid sequence: CASSSQGSYEQYF.

Note on this clone: The same CDR3 can be traced to other DNA sequences in this sample. The gene calls are TRBV7-2 and TRBJ2-3; 14 bases agree with TRBD2. Germline V lookup: CDR1 SGHTA, CDR2 FQGNSA. The junction had 9 bases not matched to a gene; V was cut back by 3 bases and J by 1 base. This CDR3 spans 19 amino acids. DNA of the CDR3: TGTGCCAGCAGCTTGACAGGGACTAGCGGGGGTCGTGGCACAGATACGCAGTATTTT. Translated: CASSLTGTSGGRGTDTQYF.

The chain has TRBV5-6 and TRBJ2-1; D is unclear. Germline assignment: CDR1 SGHDT and CDR2 YYEEEE. This CDR3 contains 15 residues. V lost 1 base to trimming and J lost 3 bases, with 11 bases between them. The CDR3 DNA reads TGTGCCAGCAGCTTGTTCTCACAGCTCTACAATGAGCAGTTCTTC. Residues: CASSLFSQLYNEQFF.

The gene calls are TRBV13 and TRBJ2-5; D ambiguous. Trimming left V 5 bases short and J 0 bases short, with 10 bases between. The germline CDR1 and CDR2 sequences are PRHDT and FYEKMQ (reference sequence). This CDR3 region has 14 residues. In DNA form, the CDR3 reads TGTGCCAGCAGCCCAACGACGGACCAAGAGACCCAGTACTTC. Translating it yields CASSPTTDQETQYF.

J is TRBJ2-4 and V is TRBV2; D not resolved. Germline assignment: CDR1 SNHLY and CDR2 FYNNEI. This CDR3 spans 10 amino acids. Trimming took off 2 bases at V and 7 bases at J, with 0 bases between the two ends. The CDR3 nucleotides read TGTGCCAGCAGTGAAAACATTCAGTACTTC. It specifies CASSENIQYF.

The chain has TRBV4-2 and TRBJ2-3, with D tentatively TRBD1 or TRBD2 (5 bases each). This CDR3 contains 18 residues. The V gene lost 0 bases and the J gene lost 3 bases, with 19 bases spanning the gap. Germline assignment: CDR1 LGHNA and CDR2 YNFKEQ. DNA of the CDR3: TGTGCCAGCAGCCAAGATGATAATTTTGGGGGAACGACAGATACGCAGTATTTT. It translates to CASSQDDNFGGTTDTQYF.

This chain joins TRBV15 and TRBJ2-7, with D maybe TRBD1 (6 bases). Trimming shortened V by 1 base and J by 1 base, and 11 bases separated the two germline ends. CDR1 LNHNV and CDR2 YYDKDF come from the germline V gene (reference sequence). This CDR3 spans 15 amino acids. The CDR3 coding sequence is TGTGCCACCAGCAGAGGGACAGACAGATCCTACGAGCAGTACTTC. Amino acid sequence: CATSRGTDRSYEQYF.

This clone has just a few counts. The genes are TRBV5-3 and TRBJ2-1, with D tentatively TRBD2 (5 bases). TRBV5-3 is an ORF, and what it does is uncertain. CDR3 length: 16 residues. The V gene lost 5 bases and the J gene lost 3 bases, with 18 bases spanning the gap. The CDR3 DNA is TGTGCCAGAAGAACGGACCCGACACGGGGCTACAATGAGCAGTTCTTC. Translation: CARRTDPTRGYNEQFF.

The gene calls are TRBV30 and TRBJ1-5, with a tentative D call TRBD1 (6 bases). Germline loops: CDR1 GTSNPN, CDR2 SVGIG (reference sequence). Trimming took off 3 bases at V and 5 bases at J, with 11 bases between the two ends. The CDR3 is 13 amino acids. The CDR3 here is CAWSSGEYQPQHF. DNA for the CDR3: TGTGCCTGGAGCTCAGGGGAATATCAGCCCCAGCATTTT.

Regarding this clone: The identical CDR3 is also encoded by other nucleotide sequences in the sample. The chain couples TRBV21-1 to TRBJ2-1; whether TRBD1, the table's D call, matches the DNA was not checked. TRBV21-1 is an annotated pseudogene. This CDR3 is built from 15 residues. This CDR3 is CASSKAPGGYNEQFF. CDR3 DNA: TGTGCCAGCAGCAAAGCCCCAGGTGGCTACAATGAGCAGTTCTTC.

This clone was detected once. The chain links TRBV30 to TRBJ2-3, with D perhaps given as TRBD1 or TRBD2 (5 bases each). This CDR3 has 13 residues. CDR1 is GTSNPN and CDR2 is SVGIG in the germline V gene (reference sequence). Trimming removed 0 bases at V and 9 bases at J, with 13 bases between. DNA of the CDR3: TGTGCCTGGAGTGTAGGGTTAGGGGACACGCAGTATTTT. Encoded protein: CAWSVGLGDTQYF.

V is TRBV5-1 and J is TRBJ2-5; possibly TRBD2 for D (6 bases). Near its end, the DNA agrees better with TRBJ2-7, so the J call may be wrong. The CDR3 is made up of 12 amino acids. CDR1 and CDR2 (germline): SGHRS, YFSETQ. CDR3: CARGKLAVEQYF. The CDR3 region has the DNA TGCGCCAGGGGGAAACTAGCTGTCGAGCAGTACTTC.

Written as DNA, the CDR3 is TGTGCCAGCAGCTTAGGACTAGCGGGGGAGCAGTTCTTC. Protein sequence: CASSLGLAGEQFF. The chain combines TRBV7-2 with TRBJ2-1; 11 bases map to TRBD2. The germline V gene encodes CDR1 SGHTA and CDR2 FQGNSA. V lost 1 base to trimming and J lost 10 bases; unmatched junction nucleotides: 0. The length of the CDR3 is 13 residues.

This chain connects TRBV13 to TRBJ2-7; the D is unclear. Germline V lookup: CDR1 PRHDT, CDR2 FYEKMQ (reference sequence). The CDR3 covers 14 residues. V lost 2 bases and J 2 bases, leaving 10 bases between the germline ends. CDR3 DNA sequence: TGTGCCAGCAGCTTAAGGTGGACGGCCTACGAGCAGTACTTC. Translating gives CASSLRWTAYEQYF.

In regard to this clone: Other DNA sequences in this specimen translate into the identical CDR3. The chain joins TRBV9 to TRBJ1-1; D uncertain. The CDR3 loop spans 19 amino acids. Germline CDR1 is SGDLS and CDR2 is YYNGEE. The germline V and J ends were trimmed by 0 bases and 2 bases, with 23 bases remaining between them. CDR3 in DNA: TGTGCCAGCAGCGTAGGGTTGCTGGGGAGAAGGCCCTTAAACACTGAAGCTTTCTTT. This sequence encodes CASSVGLLGRRPLNTEAFF.

This clone was found once. The CDR3: CASSPSGRYEQYF. CDR3 DNA: TGTGCCAGCAGTCCCTCCGGGCGCTACGAGCAGTACTTC. The genes are TRBV28 and TRBJ2-7; D unresolved. CDR1 is MDHEN and CDR2 is SYDVKM in the germline V gene. CDR3 length: 13 amino acids. V gave up 5 bases and J gave up 3 bases, with 11 bases separating them.

The genes are TRBV5-6 and TRBJ2-6; D possibly matches TRBD1 or TRBD2 (5 bases each). V gave up 4 bases and J gave up 3 bases, with 11 bases separating them. The CDR3 consists of 15 residues. Germline values: CDR1 SGHDT, CDR2 YYEEEE. DNA of the CDR3: TGTGCCAGCAGCCCCTGGGGGAGTGGGGCCAACGTCCTGACTTTC. Its protein is CASSPWGSGANVLTF.

The V gene is TRBV28, the J gene TRBJ2-1, with D possibly being TRBD2 (6 bases). The CDR3 spans 17 residues. Trimming cost V 3 bases and J 3 bases, with 18 bases left between them. Germline CDR1 is MDHEN and CDR2 is SYDVKM. The CDR3 here is CASSFPRGGLIYNEQFF. The CDR3 bases are TGTGCCAGCAGTTTTCCGCGGGGAGGTCTTATCTACAATGAGCAGTTCTTC.